This T cell receptor beta chain originates from a study of T-cell memory formation after mild COVID-19. With respect to this clonotype: Its antigen is currently unknown.

Study-wide results and caveats: Among CD4+ contracting clones, most were CM and EM, and CD8+ ones EMRA. Among clones peaking at day 37 in the second wave, SARS-CoV-2 specificity remained unconfirmed.

CDR1 is DFQATT, CDR2 SNEGSKA, per germline (reference sequence). Trimming took 5 bases from V and 4 from J, leaving 17 bases between them. The CDR3 runs 14 residues. TCRdb reprocessed the 5' RACE reads via MiXCR and lists one record per CDR3 protein. The sample carries 350,000 to 450,000 distinct CDR3 sequences, approximately 20% recorded once. The rearrangement links TRBV20-1 to TRBJ1-2, with D possibly being TRBD1 (5 bases). This sequence originates from an adult woman who had mild COVID-19 (a few samples of this study predate the infection). Cell type and time point are not known. What was sequenced was PBMCs or a T cell subset sorted from them (not recorded which). This CDR3 is CSAPSPEGPYGYTF. CDR3 nucleotide sequence: TGCAGTGCTCCAAGCCCGGAGGGGCCCTATGGCTACACCTTC.